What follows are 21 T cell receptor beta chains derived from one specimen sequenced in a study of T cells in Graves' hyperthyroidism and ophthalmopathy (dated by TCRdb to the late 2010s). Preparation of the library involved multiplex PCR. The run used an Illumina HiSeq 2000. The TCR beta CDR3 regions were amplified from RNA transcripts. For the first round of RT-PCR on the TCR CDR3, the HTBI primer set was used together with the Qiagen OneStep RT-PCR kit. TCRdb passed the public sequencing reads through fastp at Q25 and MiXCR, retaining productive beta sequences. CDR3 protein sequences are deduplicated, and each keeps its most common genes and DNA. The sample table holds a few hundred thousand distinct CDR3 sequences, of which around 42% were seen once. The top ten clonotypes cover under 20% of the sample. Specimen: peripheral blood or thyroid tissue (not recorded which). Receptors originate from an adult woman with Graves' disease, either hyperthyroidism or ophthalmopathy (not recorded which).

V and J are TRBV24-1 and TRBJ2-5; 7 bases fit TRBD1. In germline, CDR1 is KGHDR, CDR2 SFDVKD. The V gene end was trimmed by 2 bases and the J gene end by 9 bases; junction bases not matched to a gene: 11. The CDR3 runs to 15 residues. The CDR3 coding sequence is TGTGCCACCAGTGATTCTAGACAGGGTCGTCAGCCCCAGTACTTC. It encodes CATSDSRQGRQPQYF.

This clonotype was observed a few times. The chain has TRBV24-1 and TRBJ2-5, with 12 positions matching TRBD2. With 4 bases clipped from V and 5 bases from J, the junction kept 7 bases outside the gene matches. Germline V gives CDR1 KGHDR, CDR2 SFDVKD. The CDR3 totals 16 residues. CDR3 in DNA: TGTGCCACCAGTGACCATGGACTAGCGGGAACGGAGACCCAGTACTTC. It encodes CATSDHGLAGTETQYF.

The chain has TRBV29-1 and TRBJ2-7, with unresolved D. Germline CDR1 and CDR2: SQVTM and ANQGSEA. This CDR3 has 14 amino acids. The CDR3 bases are TGCAGTGCCGTCCACTTCCGGAGTACCTACGAGCAGTACTTC. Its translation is CSAVHFRSTYEQYF.

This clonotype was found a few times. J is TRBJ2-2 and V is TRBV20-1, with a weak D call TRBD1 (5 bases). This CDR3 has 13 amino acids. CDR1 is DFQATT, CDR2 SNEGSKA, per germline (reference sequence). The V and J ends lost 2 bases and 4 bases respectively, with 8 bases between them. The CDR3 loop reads CSARQGGTGELFF. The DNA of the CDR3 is TGCAGTGCTAGACAGGGCGGCACCGGGGAGCTGTTTTTT.

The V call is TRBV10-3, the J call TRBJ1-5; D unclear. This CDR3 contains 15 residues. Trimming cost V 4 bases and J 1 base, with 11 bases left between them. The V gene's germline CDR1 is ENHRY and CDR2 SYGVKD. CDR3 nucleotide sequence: TGTGCCATCAGTGCAGGAAGACCGAGCAATCAGCCCCAGCATTTT. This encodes CAISAGRPSNQPQHF.

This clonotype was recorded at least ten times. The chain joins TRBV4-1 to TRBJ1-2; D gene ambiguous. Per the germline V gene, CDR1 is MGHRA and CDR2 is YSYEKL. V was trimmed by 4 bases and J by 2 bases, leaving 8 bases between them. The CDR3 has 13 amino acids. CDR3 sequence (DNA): TGCGCCAGCAGCCTCACCCCAAACTATGGCTACACCTTC. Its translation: CASSLTPNYGYTF.

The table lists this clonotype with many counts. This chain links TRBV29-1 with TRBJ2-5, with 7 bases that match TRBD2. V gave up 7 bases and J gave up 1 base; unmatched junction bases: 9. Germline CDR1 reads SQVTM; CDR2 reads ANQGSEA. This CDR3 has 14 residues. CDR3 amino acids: CSAEEAGPQETQYF. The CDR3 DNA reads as TGCAGCGCCGAGGAAGCGGGACCCCAAGAGACCCAGTACTTC.

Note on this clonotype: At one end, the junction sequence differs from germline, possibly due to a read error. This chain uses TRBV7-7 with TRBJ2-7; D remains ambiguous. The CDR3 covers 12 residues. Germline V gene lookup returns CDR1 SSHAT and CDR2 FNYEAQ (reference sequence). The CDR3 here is CASSLEEYEQYF. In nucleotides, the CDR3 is TGTGCTAGCAGCCTAGAAGAGTACGAGCAGTACTTC.

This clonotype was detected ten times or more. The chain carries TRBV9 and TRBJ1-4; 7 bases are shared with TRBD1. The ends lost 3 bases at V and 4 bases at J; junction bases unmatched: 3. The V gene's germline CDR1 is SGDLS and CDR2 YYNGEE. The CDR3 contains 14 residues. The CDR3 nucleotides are TGTGCCAGCAGCGCGGGACAGAGTAATGAAAAACTGTTTTTT. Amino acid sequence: CASSAGQSNEKLFF.

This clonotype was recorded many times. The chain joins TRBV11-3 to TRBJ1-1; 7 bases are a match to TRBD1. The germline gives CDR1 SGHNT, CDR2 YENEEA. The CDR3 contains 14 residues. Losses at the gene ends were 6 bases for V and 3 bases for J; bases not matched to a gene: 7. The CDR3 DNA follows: TGTGCCAGCAGTCAGGACAGGTCGGACACTGAAGCTTTCTTT. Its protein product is CASSQDRSDTEAFF.

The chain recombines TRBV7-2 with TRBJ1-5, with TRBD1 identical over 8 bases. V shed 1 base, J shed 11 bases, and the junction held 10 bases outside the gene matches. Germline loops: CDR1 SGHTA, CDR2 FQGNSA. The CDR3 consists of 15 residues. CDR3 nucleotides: TGTGCCAGCAGCTTAGGCCGGGACAGGCAAGAGACCCAGCATTTT. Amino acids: CASSLGRDRQETQHF.

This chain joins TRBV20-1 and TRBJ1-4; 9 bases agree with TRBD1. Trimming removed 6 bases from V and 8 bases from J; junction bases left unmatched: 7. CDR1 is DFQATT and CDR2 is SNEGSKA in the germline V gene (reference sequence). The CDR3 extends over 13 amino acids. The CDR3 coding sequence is TGCAGTGCGCCGAGACAGGGGGAAGAAAAACTGTTTTTT. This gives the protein CSAPRQGEEKLFF.

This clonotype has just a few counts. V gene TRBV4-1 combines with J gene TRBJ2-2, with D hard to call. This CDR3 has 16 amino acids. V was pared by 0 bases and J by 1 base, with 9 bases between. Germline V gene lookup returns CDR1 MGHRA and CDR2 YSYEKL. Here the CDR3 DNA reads TGCGCCAGCAGCCAAGAACCAAGGAAGAACACCGGGGAGCTGTTTTTT. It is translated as CASSQEPRKNTGELFF.

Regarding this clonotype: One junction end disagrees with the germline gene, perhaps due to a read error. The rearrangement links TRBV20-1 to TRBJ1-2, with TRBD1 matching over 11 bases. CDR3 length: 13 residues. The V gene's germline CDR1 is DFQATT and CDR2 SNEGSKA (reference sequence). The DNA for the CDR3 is TGCAGTGCGAGAGGACAGGGGGCCGAGGGCTACACCTTC. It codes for CSARGQGAEGYTF.

The CDR3 DNA sequence: TGCAGCGTTGTTCGTCGGGAAGAGACCCAGTACTTC. Its protein product is CSVVRREETQYF. This chain uses TRBV29-1 with TRBJ2-5, with no clear D. V lost 4 bases to trimming and J lost 3 bases, with 9 bases between them. The germline V gene has CDR1 SQVTM and CDR2 ANQGSEA. The CDR3 length is 12 residues.

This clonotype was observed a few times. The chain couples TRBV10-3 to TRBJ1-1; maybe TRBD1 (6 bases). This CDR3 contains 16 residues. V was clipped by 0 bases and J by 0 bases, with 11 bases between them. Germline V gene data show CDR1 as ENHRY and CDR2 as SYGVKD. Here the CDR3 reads CAISESRGLMNTEAFF. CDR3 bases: TGTGCCATCAGTGAGTCCAGGGGTCTGATGAACACTGAAGCTTTCTTT.

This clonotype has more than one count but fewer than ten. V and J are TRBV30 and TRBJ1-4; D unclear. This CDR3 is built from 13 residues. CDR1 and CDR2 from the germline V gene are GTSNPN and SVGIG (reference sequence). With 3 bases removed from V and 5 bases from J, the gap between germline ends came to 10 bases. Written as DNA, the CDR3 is TGTGCCTGGAGGCCGGGGAGAAATGAAAAACTGTTTTTT. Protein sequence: CAWRPGRNEKLFF.

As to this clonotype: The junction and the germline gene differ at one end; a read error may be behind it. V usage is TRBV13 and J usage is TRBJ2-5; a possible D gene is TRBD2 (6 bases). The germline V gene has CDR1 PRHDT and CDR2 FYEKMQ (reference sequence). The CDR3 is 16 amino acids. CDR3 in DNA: TGTGCCACCAGCCCAAGCGTCGGCGGAGTGGGGGGGACCCAGTACTTC. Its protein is CATSPSVGGVGGTQYF.

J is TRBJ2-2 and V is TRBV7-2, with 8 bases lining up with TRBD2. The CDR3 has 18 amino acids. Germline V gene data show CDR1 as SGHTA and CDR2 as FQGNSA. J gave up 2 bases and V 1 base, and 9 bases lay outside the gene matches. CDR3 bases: TGTGCCAGCAGCTTAGGGACTAGCCCCTGGGCCAACACCGGGGAGCTGTTTTTT. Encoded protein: CASSLGTSPWANTGELFF.

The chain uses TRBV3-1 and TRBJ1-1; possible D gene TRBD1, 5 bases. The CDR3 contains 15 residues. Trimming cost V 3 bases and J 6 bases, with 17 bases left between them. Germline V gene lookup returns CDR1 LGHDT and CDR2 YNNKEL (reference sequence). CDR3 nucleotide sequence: TGTGCCAGCAGCCATCTGTCTGGGGCCGGGGCTGAAGCTTTCTTT. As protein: CASSHLSGAGAEAFF.

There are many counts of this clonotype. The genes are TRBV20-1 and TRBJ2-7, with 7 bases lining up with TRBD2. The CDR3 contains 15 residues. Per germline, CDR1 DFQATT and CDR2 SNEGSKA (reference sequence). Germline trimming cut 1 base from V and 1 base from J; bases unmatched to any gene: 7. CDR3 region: CSARGLGGRSYEQYF. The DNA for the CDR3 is TGCAGTGCTAGAGGTCTCGGCGGGAGATCCTACGAGCAGTACTTC.